A single sample gave rise to the 16 T cell receptor beta chains below, sequenced in a study of neurological immune-mediated disorders. MiXCR, applied by TCRdb to the 5' RACE reads, yields one record per CDR3 protein. Of 90,000 to 150,000 distinct CDR3 sequences listed, more than 2.5% were seen once; the top ten hold over 1%. The sequenced sample consisted of PBMCs. These receptor sequences come from a woman between 25 and 40 years old with multiple sclerosis.

This clonotype was seen repeatedly, ten times or more. This CDR3 reads CASSQSPPDYGYTF. The CDR3 nucleotides are TGTGCCAGCAGCCAGAGCCCACCGGATTATGGCTACACCTTC. This chain links TRBV3-1 with TRBJ1-2; D gene uncertain. V was clipped by 3 bases and J by 5 bases, with 13 bases between them. Germline V lookup: CDR1 LGHDT, CDR2 YNNKEL (reference sequence). The CDR3 covers 14 residues.

This clonotype was observed many times. This rearrangement joins TRBV12-3 or TRBV12-4 to TRBJ2-2; 7 bases are a match to TRBD2. The CDR3 contains 16 residues. The trim removed 6 bases at V and 2 bases at J, leaving 9 bases unmatched. CDR3 in DNA: TGTGCCAGCAGCACGGGACTAATAAAAAACACCGGGGAGCTGTTTTTT. It specifies CASSTGLIKNTGELFF.

This clonotype was seen ten or more times. The chain joins TRBV7-8 to TRBJ1-2; 7 bases are a match to TRBD1. From germline, CDR1 is SGHVS and CDR2 FQNEAQ. V shed 2 bases, J shed 1 base, and the junction held 7 bases outside the gene matches. The CDR3 is made up of 16 amino acids. The CDR3 sequence is CASSLQTGTVNYGYTF. Here the CDR3 DNA reads TGTGCCAGCAGCTTACAAACAGGGACAGTTAACTATGGCTACACCTTC.

This clonotype was observed at least ten times. The chain has TRBV5-1 and TRBJ1-2; no clear D. The CDR3 extends over 15 amino acids. The germline CDR1 and CDR2 sequences are SGHRS and YFSETQ. V shed 0 bases and J shed 4 bases, with 13 bases lying between them. The CDR3 DNA follows: TGCGCCAGCAGCTTGGAGGGATTGGGAGCCTATGGCTACACCTTC. It specifies CASSLEGLGAYGYTF.

This clonotype was recorded at least ten times. CDR3 in amino acids: CASSTTGPAVYGYTF. In DNA, the CDR3 is TGTGCCAGCAGTACCACCGGGCCGGCCGTCTATGGCTACACCTTC. This rearrangement joins TRBV6-9 to TRBJ1-2, with no clear D. Trimming cost V 5 bases and J 4 bases, with 17 bases left between them. The CDR3 totals 15 residues. CDR1 is MNHGY and CDR2 is SVAAGI in the germline V gene.

This clonotype was detected many times. J is TRBJ2-3 and V is TRBV12-3 or TRBV12-4; D call uncertain. The CDR3 consists of 11 residues. Between the trimmed V and J ends, which lost 6 bases and 2 bases, there was a span of 3 bases. The CDR3 nucleotides are TGTGCCAGCAGCTTCACAGATACGCAGTATTTT. The encoded protein is CASSFTDTQYF.

The chain combines TRBV20-1 with TRBJ1-3; D gene unclear. Germline V gives CDR1 DFQATT, CDR2 SNEGSKA (reference sequence). The length of the CDR3 is 16 residues. V lost 6 bases and J 0 bases, leaving 18 bases between the germline ends. The CDR3 sequence: CSAIPPNAYSGNTIYF. The CDR3 DNA reads as TGCAGTGCGATCCCCCCGAACGCTTACTCTGGAAACACCATATATTTT.

The sample holds many counts of this clonotype. Here the CDR3 DNA reads TGTGCCAGCAGTTACTCCCTTGGGGGGCCGTACAATGAGCAGTTCTTC. Translating gives CASSYSLGGPYNEQFF. This chain uses TRBV6-5 with TRBJ2-1; D might be TRBD1 or TRBD2, each matching 6 bases. The germline CDR1 and CDR2 sequences are MNHEY and SVGAGI. The V end was cut by 0 bases, the J end by 4 bases, with 13 bases between. The CDR3 contains 16 residues.

This clonotype was counted ten times or more. This chain uses TRBV20-1 with TRBJ2-1; 7 nucleotides match TRBD2. The V gene's germline CDR1 is DFQATT and CDR2 SNEGSKA (reference sequence). The CDR3 is made up of 14 amino acids. The V gene end was trimmed by 6 bases and the J gene end by 5 bases; junction bases not matched to a gene: 10. For the CDR3, the DNA is TGCAGTGCCCAAGCGGGAATGGGGAACAATGAGCAGTTCTTC. Translation: CSAQAGMGNNEQFF.

This clonotype appeared a few times. The V and J genes are TRBV7-2 and TRBJ1-1; 7 nucleotides agree with TRBD1. The CDR3 has 18 residues. V was pared by 5 bases and J by 2 bases, with 17 bases of the junction left unmatched. The V gene's germline CDR1 is SGHTA and CDR2 FQGNSA. Written as DNA, the CDR3 is TGTGCCAGCAGCCAAGGAGCATTGACAGGGAAGGTAAACACTGAAGCTTTCTTT. Translated, it gives CASSQGALTGKVNTEAFF. The variable domain in full, completed from reference TRBV7-2 and TRBJ1-1, reads GAGVSQSPSNKVTEKGKDVELRCDPISGHTALYWYRQSLGQGLEFLIYFQGNSAPDKSGLPSDRFSAERTGGSVSTLTIQRTQQEDSAVYLCASSQGALTGKVNTEAFFGQGTRLTVV.

J is TRBJ1-5 and V is TRBV28; no reliable D call. V lost 6 bases and J 4 bases, leaving 7 bases between the germline ends. CDR1 and CDR2 from the germline V gene are MDHEN and SYDVKM. The CDR3 totals 12 residues. Here the CDR3 DNA reads TGTGCCAGCAGGGAGGCAAATCAGCCCCAGCATTTT. The encoded protein is CASREANQPQHF.

This clonotype was observed at least ten times. The V gene is TRBV7-2, the J gene TRBJ2-3, with D hard to call. CDR1 and CDR2 from the germline V gene are SGHTA and FQGNSA. The V end lost 4 bases, the J end lost 0 bases, and 14 bases lay between the germline ends. CDR3 length equals 16 residues. CDR3 residues: CASSSIIRLSTDTQYF. The CDR3 coding sequence is TGTGCCAGCAGCTCGATCATTAGACTTAGCACAGATACGCAGTATTTT.

This clonotype was seen repeatedly, ten times or more. The chain combines TRBV12-3 or TRBV12-4 with TRBJ2-1, with 10 bases matching TRBD2. The CDR3 spans 11 residues. With V trimmed by 5 bases and J by 14 bases, 3 bases remained unmatched. This chain's CDR3 is CASSPGTSEFF. The CDR3 nucleotides are TGTGCCAGCAGTCCGGGGACTAGCGAGTTCTTC.

This clonotype showed up many times. The V gene is TRBV5-1, the J gene TRBJ2-5; no reliable D call. The ends were cut back, 4 bases at V and 7 bases at J, with 14 bases in the middle. This CDR3 contains 13 residues. The germline gives CDR1 SGHRS, CDR2 YFSETQ. For the CDR3, the DNA is TGCGCCAGCAGCCCGGACGGGTTAGGGACCCAGTACTTC. It is translated as CASSPDGLGTQYF.

This clonotype was counted many times. The J gene is TRBJ2-7, the V gene TRBV7-9; the D call may be TRBD1 or TRBD2 (5 bases each). From germline, CDR1 is SEHNR and CDR2 FQNEAQ (reference sequence). Trimming removed 6 bases at V and 5 bases at J, with 14 bases between. CDR3 size: 13 residues. CDR3 protein: CASSPEARDEQYF. CDR3 nucleotide sequence: TGTGCCAGCAGTCCGGAGGCCAGGGACGAGCAGTACTTC. Using reference TRBV7-9 and TRBJ2-7 for the parts outside the CDR3, the full variable domain is DTGVSQNPRHKITKRGQNVTFRCDPISEHNRLYWYRQTLGQGPEFLTYFQNEAQLEKSRLLSDRFSAERPKGSFSTLEIQRTEQGDSAMYLCASSPEARDEQYFGPGTRLTVT.

This clonotype was picked up many times. This rearrangement joins TRBV20-1 to TRBJ1-5, with D possibly matching TRBD1 (5 bases). Trimming left V 6 bases short and J 2 bases short, with 14 bases between. Germline V lookup: CDR1 DFQATT, CDR2 SNEGSKA (reference sequence). The CDR3 has 14 amino acids. The CDR3 DNA reads TGCAGTGCCCAGCAGGGTAGAGGCAATCAGCCCCAGCATTTT. It translates to CSAQQGRGNQPQHF.